The 15 T cell receptor beta chains presented below share a single source sample, sequenced in a study of cytomegalovirus exposure and HLA in healthy donors. The PCR used 60 Vbeta and 13 Jbeta primers. Repertoires were generated with immunoSEQ multiplex PCR, while TCRdb's copy carries only in-frame clones and drops some. The sample holds fewer than 250,000 clones, about four fifths seen once. The specimen sequenced was PBMCs. All receptors come from a woman aged 25-40 years in good health and CMV-seropositive.

The chain combines TRBV13 with TRBJ2-7, with D hard to call. Germline CDR1 PRHDT, CDR2 FYEKMQ (reference sequence). V lost 5 bases to trimming and J lost 0 bases, with 17 bases between them. CDR3 length: 16 residues. The CDR3: CASSPKTAVGSYEQYF. The CDR3 DNA is TGTGCCAGCAGCCCAAAAACAGCCGTAGGCTCCTACGAGCAGTACTTC.

This CDR3 is CASSPPGGYTGELFF. CDR3 DNA: TGTGCCAGCAGCCCTCCGGGTGGATACACCGGGGAGCTGTTTTTT. The V call is TRBV9, the J call TRBJ2-2; no firm D call. This CDR3 has 15 residues. The germline V gene encodes CDR1 SGDLS and CDR2 YYNGEE. The ends were cut back, 4 bases at V and 3 bases at J, with 13 bases in the middle.

The chain uses TRBV19 and TRBJ2-7; TRBD1 aligns across 10 bases. CDR3 size: 16 residues. Per the germline V gene, CDR1 is LNHDA and CDR2 is SQIVND (reference sequence). V shed 6 bases, J shed 5 bases, and the junction held 13 bases outside the gene matches. CDR3 nucleotides: TGTGCCAGTAGCCGTGGGGGGGGGACAGGGGTCCACGAGCAGTACTTC. As protein: CASSRGGGTGVHEQYF. Full variable domain (rest looked up from reference TRBV19 and TRBJ2-7): DGGITQSPKYLFRKEGQNVTLSCEQNLNHDAMYWYRQDPGQGLRLIYYSQIVNDFQKGDIAEGYSVSREKKESFPLTVTSAQKNPTAFYLCASSRGGGTGVHEQYFGPGTRLTVT.

The J gene is TRBJ1-1, the V gene TRBV6-6; no reliable D call. Germline V CDR1 and CDR2: MNHNY, SVGAGI (reference sequence). V lost 8 bases, J lost 3 bases, and 13 bases lay in between. The CDR3 has 13 amino acids. In nucleotides, the CDR3 is TGTGCCAGCCAACTCTCTATGGACACTGAAGCTTTCTTT. Translation gives CASQLSMDTEAFF.

The chain recombines TRBV6-5 with TRBJ2-7; 7 bases align to TRBD1. CDR1 is MNHEY and CDR2 is SVGAGI in the germline V gene. The CDR3 extends over 15 amino acids. With V trimmed by 0 bases and J by 4 bases, 6 bases remained unmatched. CDR3 DNA sequence: TGTGCCAGCAGTTACTCGAGACAGGGCTTTTACGAGCAGTACTTC. This translates into CASSYSRQGFYEQYF.

CDR3 coding DNA: TGTGCCAGCAGCTTTGGGACAACTCCGGGACTGTTTTTT. Translation: CASSFGTTPGLFF. The V and J genes are TRBV7-8 and TRBJ1-4, with a weak D call TRBD1 (6 bases). The germline V gene has CDR1 SGHVS and CDR2 FQNEAQ. The germline V and J ends were trimmed by 3 bases and 13 bases, with 15 bases remaining between them. This CDR3 contains 13 residues.

The chain couples TRBV27 to TRBJ1-1; no definite D call. CDR1 MNHEY and CDR2 SMNVEV come from the germline V gene (reference sequence). The CDR3 is 14 amino acids. Trimming took 0 bases from V and 4 from J, leaving 9 bases between them. As DNA, the CDR3 is TGTGCCAGCAGTTTATCGGCCAATCCCACTGAAGCTTTCTTT. Amino acid sequence: CASSLSANPTEAFF.

The chain links TRBV30 to TRBJ2-1; D is possibly TRBD2 (6 bases). Trimming removed 1 base at V and 11 bases at J, with 18 bases between. This CDR3 spans 14 amino acids. CDR1 is GTSNPN, CDR2 SVGIG, per germline (reference sequence). DNA for the CDR3: TGTGCCTGGAGTGGGCGGAAAGGGCGGGGAAAGCAGTTCTTC. Its protein is CAWSGRKGRGKQFF.

This clone was detected a few times. The V gene is TRBV28, the J gene TRBJ2-7, with 10 bases identical to TRBD2. Germline CDR1 is MDHEN and CDR2 is SYDVKM. This CDR3 is built from 14 residues. Unmatched junction bases numbered 9, after V lost 9 bases and J lost 4 bases. The CDR3 sequence: CASSTPSGSYEQYF. The CDR3 coding sequence is TGTGCCAGTTCAACCCCTAGCGGGAGTTACGAGCAGTACTTC.

The chain employs TRBV5-5 and TRBJ2-4; D gene unclear. CDR1 SGHKS and CDR2 YYEKEE come from the germline V gene (reference sequence). Trimming took off 0 bases at V and 0 bases at J, with 4 bases between the two ends. This CDR3 has 14 residues. The CDR3 nucleotides are TGTGCCAGCAGCTTGGGACTAGCCAAAAACATTCAGTACTTC. Translated, it gives CASSLGLAKNIQYF.

The chain couples TRBV4-2 to TRBJ2-2, with 11 bases identical to TRBD2. This CDR3 is 17 amino acids long. CDR1 LGHNA and CDR2 YNFKEQ come from the germline V gene. The trim removed 6 bases at V and 7 bases at J, leaving 13 bases unmatched. CDR3 protein: CASSGRPGLAVGGELFF. The CDR3 nucleotides read TGTGCCAGCAGTGGTAGGCCGGGACTAGCGGTCGGCGGGGAGCTGTTTTTT.

This clone has only one observation. This sequence joins TRBV7-9 and TRBJ2-7; TRBD1 aligns across 7 bases. J was trimmed by 2 bases and V by 5 bases; bases with no gene match: 9. Germline V lookup: CDR1 SEHNR, CDR2 FQNEAQ (reference sequence). There are 15 residues in the CDR3. CDR3 amino acids: CASSTRDSYTYEQYF. CDR3 nucleotides: TGTGCCAGCAGCACTAGGGACAGCTATACCTACGAGCAGTACTTC. Variable domain in full (rest from reference TRBV7-9 and TRBJ2-7): DTGVSQNPRHKITKRGQNVTFRCDPISEHNRLYWYRQTLGQGPEFLTYFQNEAQLEKSRLLSDRFSAERPKGSFSTLEIQRTEQGDSAMYLCASSTRDSYTYEQYFGPGTRLTVT.

The count of this clone is one. The V and J genes are TRBV5-4 and TRBJ2-2; possible D gene TRBD2, 5 bases. The CDR3 is 15 amino acids. Germline CDR1 SGHNT, CDR2 YYREEE (reference sequence). The V gene lost 1 base and the J gene lost 2 bases, with 9 bases spanning the gap. CDR3 sequence (DNA): TGTGCCAGCAGCTTGTTTAGCGTTAACACCGGGGAGCTGTTTTTT. It translates to CASSLFSVNTGELFF.

The rearrangement links TRBV6-6 to TRBJ2-7; TRBD2 aligns across 8 bases. This CDR3 is built from 15 residues. The germline CDR1 and CDR2 sequences are MNHNY and SVGAGI (reference sequence). V lost 0 bases to trimming and J lost 3 bases; unmatched junction nucleotides: 4. The CDR3 here is CASSYSIGGGYEQYF. In DNA form, the CDR3 reads TGTGCCAGCAGTTACTCGATCGGGGGGGGCTACGAGCAGTACTTC.

This clone appeared once. V is TRBV28 and J is TRBJ2-5; TRBD2 agrees at 10 bases. The CDR3 covers 15 residues. Losses at the gene ends were 5 bases for V and 5 bases for J; bases not matched to a gene: 8. Germline V CDR1 and CDR2: MDHEN, SYDVKM. CDR3 residues: CASSKQRGGSETQYF. The CDR3 DNA reads TGTGCCAGCAGTAAACAGCGGGGGGGCTCGGAGACCCAGTACTTC.